This T cell receptor beta chain was captured by sequencing in a study of human T cells and chemical hapten exposure. Germline-derived CDR1 and CDR2 are MDHEN and SYDVKM. The ends were cut back, 5 bases at V and 3 bases at J, with 5 bases in the middle. The CDR3 covers 11 residues. The time point was: patch test 3, about 24 weeks after DPC sensitization. Treatment in this sample: therapeutic diphenylcyclopropenone sensitization with weekly scalp DPC. TCRdb recomputed calls from the RACE reads with MiXCR, one row per CDR3 protein. The table shows about 52,000 distinct CDR3 sequences, with 9.9% occurring only once.

The starting material was whole blood, obtained in connection with sensitization to the hapten diphenylcyclopropenone (DPC). The chain combines TRBV28 with TRBJ2-7, with no clear D. The TCR sequence derives from a woman aged 35 to 49 with alopecia areata. Some clones in this sample may be carry-over from other donors' samples. The CDR3 loop reads CASSQIYEQYF. Written as DNA, the CDR3 is TGTGCCAGCAGTCAGATCTACGAGCAGTACTTC.